A selection of T cell receptor delta chains follows, all from one sample in a study of Vδ1+ human thymocytes. TCRdb re-called the multiplex PCR reads via CATT. The repertoire holds about 53,000 delta-chain clones, with roughly 16% as singletons. The sample taken for sequencing was Vdelta1+ gamma-delta thymocytes from the thymus. These receptors all stem from a girl in the first two years of life who had congenital heart surgery. Each CDR3 is given with its conserved first and last residue. D genes are given only for firm matches. Size is omitted from some rows. Given values are once, few, many or a class for expanded clones.

V gene: TRDV1
clone size: few
J gene: TRDJ1
D gene: TRDD3
CDR3 protein: CALGEIGTLYWGIEYTDKLIF
CDR3 DNA: TGTGCTCTTGGGGAAATTGGGACTCTATACTGGGGGATAGAGTACACCGATAAACTCATCTTT

V gene: TRDV1
clone size: -
J gene: TRDJ1
D gene: -
CDR3 protein: CALGVSGATDKLIF
CDR3 DNA: TGTGCTCTTGGGGTCTCCGGGGCTACCGATAAACTCATCTTT

V gene: TRDV1
clone size: few
J gene: TRDJ1
D gene: TRDD3
CDR3 protein: CALGRNNLGDTVYDDKLIF
CDR3 DNA: TGTGCTCTTGGGAGAAATAATCTGGGGGATACGGTTTATGACGATAAACTCATCTTT

V gene: TRDV1
clone size: -
J gene: TRDJ1
D gene: -
CDR3 protein: CALGEWAPPDKLIF
CDR3 DNA: TGTGCTCTTGGGGAGTGGGCCCCTCCCGATAAACTCATCTTT

V gene: TRDV1
clone size: few
J gene: TRDJ1
D gene: TRDD3
CDR3 protein: CALGELYPYWGMFDTDKLIF
CDR3 DNA: TGTGCTCTTGGGGAACTTTATCCCTACTGGGGGATGTTCGACACCGATAAACTCATCTTT

V gene: TRDV1
clone size: -
J gene: TRDJ1
D gene: TRDD3
CDR3 protein: CALGDQTSYPMVLGDIGDKLIF
CDR3 DNA: TGTGCTCTTGGGGATCAAACTTCCTACCCAATGGTACTGGGGGATATAGGCGATAAACTCATCTTT

V gene: TRDV1
clone size: -
J gene: TRDJ1
D gene: TRDD3
CDR3 protein: CALGEPLLGDTLDTDKLIF
CDR3 DNA: TGTGCTCTTGGGGAACCCCTGCTGGGGGATACGCTAGACACCGATAAACTCATCTTT

V gene: TRDV1
clone size: -
J gene: TRDJ1
D gene: TRDD3
CDR3 protein: CALGERDSYVGTGGYATLGVTDKLIF
CDR3 DNA: TGTGCTCTTGGGGAACGAGACTCCTACGTCGGCACTGGGGGATACGCTACGCTTGGTGTCACCGATAAACTCATCTTT

V gene: TRDV1
clone size: few
J gene: TRDJ1
D gene: TRDD3
CDR3 protein: CALGELVYGGTGDLGDKLIF
CDR3 DNA: TGTGCTCTTGGGGAACTAGTCTACGGAGGTACTGGGGACCTCGGCGATAAACTCATCTTT

V gene: TRDV1
clone size: few
J gene: TRDJ1
D gene: TRDD3
CDR3 protein: CALGDRPLVYWGMRGSDKLIF
CDR3 DNA: TGTGCTCTTGGGGACCGTCCCCTAGTCTACTGGGGGATGCGGGGATCCGATAAACTCATCTTT

V gene: TRDV1
clone size: few
J gene: TRDJ1
D gene: TRDD3
CDR3 protein: CALANYRMGDKVTRADKLIF
CDR3 DNA: TGTGCTCTTGCGAACTACAGGATGGGGGATAAAGTCACTAGGGCCGATAAACTCATCTTT

V gene: TRDV1
clone size: -
J gene: TRDJ1
D gene: -
CDR3 protein: CALGEWNSAKVHTDKLIF
CDR3 DNA: TGTGCTCTTGGGGAATGGAATAGTGCCAAGGTGCACACCGATAAACTCATCTTT

V gene: TRDV1
clone size: -
J gene: TRDJ1
D gene: -
CDR3 protein: CALGASGDHTDKLIF
CDR3 DNA: TGTGCTCTTGGGGCCTCTGGGGACCACACCGATAAACTCATCTTT

V gene: TRDV1
clone size: -
J gene: TRDJ1
D gene: TRDD3
CDR3 protein: CALGERRYWGDSSELIF
CDR3 DNA: TGTGCTCTTGGGGAACGACGTTACTGGGGGGACTCCTCAGAACTCATCTTT

V gene: TRDV1
clone size: -
J gene: TRDJ1
D gene: TRDD3
CDR3 protein: CALGTKTYAGGYTDKLIF
CDR3 DNA: TGTGCTCTTGGGACCAAAACCTACGCTGGGGGATACACCGATAAACTCATCTTT

V gene: TRDV1
clone size: few
J gene: TRDJ1
D gene: TRDD3
CDR3 protein: CALGELPAFFYTGEGTDKLIF
CDR3 DNA: TGTGCTCTTGGGGAACTGCCGGCCTTCTTTTATACTGGGGAGGGGACCGATAAACTCATCTTT

V gene: TRDV1
clone size: -
J gene: TRDJ1
D gene: TRDD2
CDR3 protein: CALGEGLPTQYWVRPDKLIF
CDR3 DNA: TGTGCTCTTGGGGAAGGACTTCCTACCCAGTACTGGGTTCGGCCCGATAAACTCATCTTT

V gene: TRDV1
clone size: few
J gene: TRDJ1
D gene: -
CDR3 protein: CALGEAGIGDVPNKLIF
CDR3 DNA: TGTGCTCTTGGGGAAGCAGGGATAGGGGACGTTCCTAATAAACTCATCTTT

V gene: TRDV3
clone size: few
J gene: TRDJ1
D gene: -
CDR3 protein: CAFRSWAKLIF
CDR3 DNA: TGTGCCTTTAGGTCTTGGGCAAAACTCATCTTT

V gene: TRDV1
clone size: few
J gene: TRDJ1
D gene: -
CDR3 protein: CALPYPGGENTDKLIF
CDR3 DNA: TGTGCTCTTCCTTACCCAGGAGGGGAAAACACCGATAAACTCATCTTT

V gene: TRDV1
clone size: few
J gene: TRDJ1
D gene: TRDD3
CDR3 protein: CALGEPLTGGHTDKLIF
CDR3 DNA: TGTGCTCTTGGGGAACCCCTTACTGGGGGACACACCGATAAACTCATCTTT

V gene: TRDV1
clone size: -
J gene: TRDJ1
D gene: TRDD3
CDR3 protein: CALGELAANWGILGLYTDKLIF
CDR3 DNA: TGTGCTCTTGGGGAACTAGCAGCCAACTGGGGGATACTGGGGCTGTACACCGATAAACTCATCTTT

V gene: TRDV1
clone size: -
J gene: TRDJ1
D gene: -
CDR3 protein: CALGEQLITDKLIF
CDR3 DNA: TGTGCTCTTGGGGAACAACTAATAACCGATAAACTCATCTTT

V gene: TRDV1
clone size: few
J gene: TRDJ1
D gene: -
CDR3 protein: CALGERTGGTVTDKLIF
CDR3 DNA: TGTGCTCTTGGGGAGCGTACGGGGGGCACTGTCACCGATAAACTCATCTTC

V gene: TRDV1
clone size: few
J gene: TRDJ1
D gene: -
CDR3 protein: CALGELGAECRRGTSDKLIF
CDR3 DNA: TGTGCTCTTGGGGAACTGGGGGCGGAGTGTCGCCGGGGGACGTCCGATAAACTCATCTTT

V gene: TRDV1
clone size: -
J gene: TRDJ1
D gene: TRDD3
CDR3 protein: CALGFRPTGGYAPGTDKLIF
CDR3 DNA: TGTGCTCTTGGGTTTCGGCCCACTGGGGGATACGCCCCGGGCACCGATAAACTCATCTTT

V gene: TRDV1
clone size: -
J gene: TRDJ1
D gene: -
CDR3 protein: CALGERAPPRGWPDTDKLIF
CDR3 DNA: TGTGCTCTTGGGGAACGGGCTCCCCCTCGGGGATGGCCCGACACCGATAAACTCATCTTT

V gene: TRDV1
clone size: -
J gene: TRDJ1
D gene: TRDD3
CDR3 protein: CALGGNTETNLLGDRLTDKLIF
CDR3 DNA: TGTGCTCTTGGGGGCAACACGGAGACCAACTTACTGGGGGATCGGCTTACCGATAAACTCATCTTT

V gene: TRDV1
clone size: -
J gene: TRDJ1
D gene: TRDD2
CDR3 protein: CALSRLPSYPGRFTDKLIF
CDR3 DNA: TGTGCTCTGTCCCGACTACCTTCCTATCCTGGAAGATTCACCGATAAACTCATCTTT

V gene: TRDV1
clone size: few
J gene: TRDJ1
D gene: -
CDR3 protein: CALGEPPLWTDKLIF
CDR3 DNA: TGTGCTCTTGGGGAACCCCCGCTGTGGACCGATAAACTCATCTTT

V gene: TRDV1
clone size: few
J gene: TRDJ1
D gene: TRDD3
CDR3 protein: CALGSGGFDKLIF
CDR3 DNA: TGTGCTCTTGGCTCTGGGGGCTTCGATAAACTCATCTTT

V gene: TRDV1
clone size: -
J gene: TRDJ1
D gene: TRDD2
CDR3 protein: CALGEVSGLPTPLENTDKLIF
CDR3 DNA: TGTGCTCTTGGGGAAGTAAGTGGCCTTCCTACGCCCTTAGAGAACACCGATAAACTCATCTTT

V gene: TRDV1
clone size: few
J gene: TRDJ1
D gene: -
CDR3 protein: CALGDPFGTTPKGLWGDKLIF
CDR3 DNA: TGTGCTCTTGGGGACCCATTCGGAACTACGCCGAAGGGATTATGGGGGGATAAACTCATCTTT

V gene: TRDV1
clone size: few
J gene: TRDJ1
D gene: -
CDR3 protein: CALGDPLGSYTDKLIF
CDR3 DNA: TGTGCTCTTGGGGACCCCTTGGGGAGCTACACCGATAAACTCATCTTT

V gene: TRDV1
clone size: few
J gene: TRDJ1
D gene: TRDD3
CDR3 protein: CALGELRVGDLYWGIGDKLIF
CDR3 DNA: TGTGCTCTTGGGGAACTGCGCGTCGGTGATCTGTACTGGGGGATTGGCGATAAACTCATCTTT

V gene: TRDV1
clone size: few
J gene: TRDJ1
D gene: TRDD3
CDR3 protein: CALGELRLLGDTPAYTDKLIF
CDR3 DNA: TGTGCTCTTGGGGAACTACGACTACTGGGGGATACGCCCGCGTACACCGATAAACTCATCTTT

V gene: TRDV2
clone size: -
J gene: TRDJ1
D gene: TRDD3
CDR3 protein: CACDGAFSTGTGGCKDTDKLIF
CDR3 DNA: TGTGCCTGTGACGGGGCCTTCTCTACCGGTACTGGGGGATGTAAGGACACCGATAAACTCATCTTT

V gene: TRDV1
clone size: few
J gene: TRDJ1
D gene: -
CDR3 protein: CALGGVHSLSGKLIF
CDR3 DNA: TGTGCTCTTGGGGGCGTACACTCGCTGTCGGGTAAACTCATCTTT

V gene: TRDV1
clone size: few
J gene: TRDJ1
D gene: -
CDR3 protein: CALGASLFLRRTDKLIF
CDR3 DNA: TGTGCTCTTGGGGCTTCATTATTTCTGCGGAGGACCGATAAACTCATCTTT

V gene: TRDV1
clone size: few
J gene: TRDJ1
D gene: -
CDR3 protein: CALGEQGFCSLIF
CDR3 DNA: TGTGCTCTTGGGGAACAGGGGTTCTGCTCACTCATCTTT

V gene: TRDV1
clone size: -
J gene: TRDJ1
D gene: TRDD3
CDR3 protein: CALGEALGDTGTDKLIF
CDR3 DNA: TGTGCTCTTGGGGAAGCCCTGGGGGATACGGGCACCGATAAACTCATCTTT

V gene: TRDV1
clone size: -
J gene: TRDJ1
D gene: TRDD3
CDR3 protein: CALGGTRPLGDIAPIKYTDKLIF
CDR3 DNA: TGTGCTCTTGGGGGTACCAGGCCTCTGGGGGATATTGCCCCCATTAAGTACACCGATAAACTCATCTTT

V gene: TRDV1
clone size: few
J gene: TRDJ1
D gene: TRDD3
CDR3 protein: CALGELPKAPTALGDTPHTDKLIF
CDR3 DNA: TGTGCTCTTGGGGAACTCCCCAAGGCTCCTACGGCGCTGGGGGATACCCCCCACACCGATAAACTCATCTTT

V gene: TRDV1
clone size: few
J gene: TRDJ1
D gene: TRDD3
CDR3 protein: CALASPTSRVLGVRYTDKLIF
CDR3 DNA: TGTGCTCTTGCTTCCCCTACTTCTCGCGTACTGGGGGTACGGTACACCGATAAACTCATCTTT